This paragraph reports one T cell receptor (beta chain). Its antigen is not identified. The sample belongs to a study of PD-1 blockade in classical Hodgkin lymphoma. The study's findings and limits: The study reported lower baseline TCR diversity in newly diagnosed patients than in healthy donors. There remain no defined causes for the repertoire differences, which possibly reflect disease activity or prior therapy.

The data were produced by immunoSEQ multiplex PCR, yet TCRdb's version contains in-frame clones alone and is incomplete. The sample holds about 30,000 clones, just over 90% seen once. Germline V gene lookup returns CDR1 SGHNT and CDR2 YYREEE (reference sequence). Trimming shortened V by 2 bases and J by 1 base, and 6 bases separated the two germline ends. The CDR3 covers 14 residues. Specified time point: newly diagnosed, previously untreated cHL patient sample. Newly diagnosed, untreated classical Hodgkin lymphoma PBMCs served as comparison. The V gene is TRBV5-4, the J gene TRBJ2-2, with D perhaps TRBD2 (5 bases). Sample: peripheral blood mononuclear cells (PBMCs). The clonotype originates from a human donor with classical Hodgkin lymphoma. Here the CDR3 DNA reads TGTGCCAGCAGCTTCGGGGTGAACACCGGGGAGCTGTTTTTT. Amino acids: CASSFGVNTGELFF.